Below are 26 T cell receptor beta chains sequenced from a single sample in a study of control samples from healthy donors and cancer patients. TCRdb keeps only in-frame clones here, not all; method: immunoSEQ multiplex PCR. The sample holds approximately 98,000 clones, approximately 82% seen once. Sequenced input: blood. The receptors originated from a man aged 18 to 29 in good health.

This clone has more than one count but fewer than ten. This chain connects TRBV19 to TRBJ1-6; a possible D gene is TRBD1 (6 bases). The CDR3 sequence is 15 residues long. With 5 bases removed from V and 9 bases from J, the gap between germline ends came to 17 bases. Germline-derived CDR1 and CDR2 are LNHDA and SQIVND (reference sequence). CDR3 coding DNA: TGTGCCAGTAGTGAAGCACAGGGTAATACTTCACCCCTCCACTTT. Its translation is CASSEAQGNTSPLHF.

A single count supports this clone. The chain uses TRBV4-3 and TRBJ2-6; a weak D match, TRBD2 (5 bases). V was pared by 0 bases and J by 2 bases, with 11 bases between. Germline CDR1 and CDR2: LGHNA and YSLEER. The CDR3 is made up of 17 amino acids. The CDR3 DNA sequence: TGCGCCAGCAGCCAAGAAGGGAGAACTACTGGGGCCAACGTCCTGACTTTC. As protein: CASSQEGRTTGANVLTF.

The V gene is TRBV6-4, the J gene TRBJ2-1, with TRBD2 matching over 14 bases. Germline values: CDR1 MRHNA, CDR2 SNTAGT. V was clipped by 7 bases and J by 6 bases; unmatched bases: 11. This CDR3 has 17 amino acids. The CDR3 protein is CASTLPATSGGANEQFF. DNA for the CDR3: TGTGCCAGCACCCTACCCGCGACTAGCGGGGGGGCCAATGAGCAGTTCTTC.

The genes are TRBV7-9 and TRBJ2-7; D possibly corresponds to TRBD1 (5 bases). The germline V gene encodes CDR1 SEHNR and CDR2 FQNEAQ (reference sequence). The CDR3 contains 12 residues. V was shortened by 5 bases and J by 8 bases, with 13 bases between the two germline ends. The CDR3, as DNA: TGTGCCAGCAGCCTTGAGACAGCCCAGCAGTACTTC. This encodes CASSLETAQQYF.

Concerning this clone: Other DNA variants within this sample encode the same CDR3. The chain links TRBV19 to TRBJ2-1; D is perhaps TRBD1 or TRBD2 (5 bases each). Between the trimmed V and J ends, which lost 3 bases and 1 base, there was a span of 7 bases. The CDR3 extends over 14 amino acids. Germline V gene sequence: CDR1 LNHDA, CDR2 SQIVND (reference sequence). The CDR3 loop reads CASSIGGSYNEQFF. CDR3 coding DNA: TGTGCCAGTAGTATTGGGGGATCCTACAATGAGCAGTTCTTC.

The sample holds a few counts of this clone. The chain is built from TRBV6-1 and TRBJ1-6; the D is unclear. The CDR3 has 14 amino acids. Germline assignment: CDR1 MNHNS and CDR2 SASEGT. The ends were cut back, 2 bases at V and 11 bases at J, with 13 bases in the middle. Here the CDR3 reads CASSERAEETPLHF. The CDR3 bases are TGTGCCAGCAGTGAAAGGGCAGAAGAGACACCCCTCCACTTT.

This clone has a handful of counts. The gene calls are TRBV5-1 and TRBJ2-6; D remains ambiguous. The CDR3 totals 17 residues. Trimming shortened V by 4 bases and J by 2 bases, and 16 bases separated the two germline ends. Germline loops: CDR1 SGHRS, CDR2 YFSETQ. CDR3 DNA: TGCGCCAGCAGCCTCCGTGGTCAGGCAGCTGGGGCCAACGTCCTGACTTTC. Encoded protein: CASSLRGQAAGANVLTF. The full variable domain, rest sourced from reference TRBV5-1 and TRBJ2-6, is KAGVTQTPRYLIKTRGQQVTLSCSPISGHRSVSWYQQTPGQGLQFLFEYFSETQRNKGNFPGRFSGRQFSNSRSEMNVSTLELGDSALYLCASSLRGQAAGANVLTFGAGSRLTVL.

The rearrangement joins TRBV14 to TRBJ2-7; the D gene is possibly TRBD1 (5 bases). This CDR3 has 12 residues. Per the germline V gene, CDR1 is SGHDN and CDR2 is FVKESK. The V and J ends lost 1 base and 6 bases respectively, with 7 bases between them. The CDR3 sequence is CASSQGTSEQYV. In DNA, the CDR3 is TGTGCCAGCAGCCAAGGGACATCCGAGCAGTACGTC.

The chain recombines TRBV15 with TRBJ1-6; possibly TRBD1 for D (5 bases). Per germline, CDR1 LNHNV and CDR2 YYDKDF (reference sequence). The CDR3 runs to 16 residues. V lost 1 base and J lost 9, with 16 bases in between. The CDR3 loop reads CATSRGDLGAGSPLHF. The CDR3 bases are TGTGCCACCAGCAGAGGGGACCTAGGGGCGGGTTCACCCCTCCACTTT.

The rearrangement uses TRBV27 and TRBJ2-1; 7 bases align to TRBD2. The junction had 11 bases not matched to a gene; V was cut back by 3 bases and J by 0 bases. Germline V gene sequence: CDR1 MNHEY, CDR2 SMNVEV (reference sequence). The CDR3 loop spans 18 amino acids. The CDR3 sequence: CASSFHPMSGISYNEQFF. Written as DNA, the CDR3 is TGTGCCAGCAGTTTCCATCCTATGAGCGGGATCTCCTACAATGAGCAGTTCTTC.

Here the CDR3 DNA reads TGTGCCAGCAGCTTCGGACTAGCGGGGGGGCCTCGGAACATTCAGTACTTC. Its protein product is CASSFGLAGGPRNIQYF. The rearrangement uses TRBV7-8 and TRBJ2-4; 15 bases map to TRBD2. Trimming took 3 bases from V and 7 from J; bases not matched to a gene: 7. The V gene's germline CDR1 is SGHVS and CDR2 FQNEAQ. CDR3 length equals 17 residues.

The chain has TRBV27 and TRBJ2-2; no firm D call. Trimming removed 4 bases from V and 8 bases from J, with 8 bases in between. Per germline, CDR1 MNHEY and CDR2 SMNVEV (reference sequence). The CDR3 extends over 12 amino acids. DNA of the CDR3: TGTGCCAGCAGTTCCTCCCGTGGGGAGCTGTTTTTT. This codes for CASSSSRGELFF.

The rearrangement uses TRBV21-1 and TRBJ1-2. TRBV21-1 has pseudogene status. CDR3 length: 14 amino acids. The CDR3 sequence: CASNSGTGNYGYTF. In DNA form, the CDR3 reads TGTGCCAGCAACTCCGGGACGGGTAACTATGGCTACACCTTC.

The chain carries TRBV13 and TRBJ1-3, with D unresolved. This CDR3 is built from 12 residues. The ends were cut back, 6 bases at V and 0 bases at J, with 3 bases in the middle. The germline V gene encodes CDR1 PRHDT and CDR2 FYEKMQ (reference sequence). Here the CDR3 reads CASRSSGNTIYF. The CDR3 DNA is TGTGCCAGCAGAAGCTCTGGAAACACCATATATTTT.

This chain uses TRBV4-2 with TRBJ1-1, with unresolved D. This CDR3 region has 16 residues. V was clipped by 0 bases and J by 3 bases, with 14 bases between them. The germline V gene encodes CDR1 LGHNA and CDR2 YNFKEQ. CDR3 bases: TGTGCCAGCAGCCAAGAGGTGCTGGGTATAGACACTGAAGCTTTCTTT. Translation: CASSQEVLGIDTEAFF.

The chain links TRBV19 to TRBJ2-5; tentatively, D is TRBD2 (5 bases). Germline loops: CDR1 LNHDA, CDR2 SQIVND (reference sequence). Trimming took off 6 bases at V and 1 base at J, with 9 bases between the two ends. The CDR3 is 13 amino acids. The CDR3 DNA reads TGTGCCAGTAGGATGCGGGCCCAAGAGACCCAGTACTTC. The encoded protein is CASRMRAQETQYF.

In the case of this clone: At one end the junction does not follow the germline gene, possibly because of a read error. This same CDR3 is encoded by further DNA sequences in the sample. The V and J genes are TRBV7-6 and TRBJ2-6; D might be TRBD1 (5 bases). Looked up from germline, CDR1 is SGHVS and CDR2 is FNYEAQ. The CDR3 has 15 residues. The CDR3: CASSPRASGANVLTF. The CDR3, as DNA: TGTGCCAGCAGCCCAAGGGCCTCTGGGGCCAACGTCTTGACTTTC. The whole variable domain, remainder taken from reference TRBV7-6 and TRBJ2-6, is GAGVSQSPRYKVTKRGQDVALRCDPISGHVSLYWYRQALGQGPEFLTYFNYEAQQDKSGLPNDRFSAERPEGSISTLTIQRTEQRDSAMYRCASSPRASGANVLTFGAGSRLTVL.

The chain carries TRBV18 and TRBJ1-2, with D possibly matching TRBD1 (5 bases). This CDR3 spans 15 amino acids. CDR1 and CDR2 (germline): KGHSH, LQKENI. Trimming removed 4 bases at V and 7 bases at J, with 19 bases between. Written as DNA, the CDR3 is TGTGCCAGCTCACTCTCTTCAGGGATGCTAAGTGGCTACACCTTC. Protein product: CASSLSSGMLSGYTF.

Comment on this clone: The sample contains more than one DNA sequence encoding this CDR3. The rearrangement joins TRBV6-5 to TRBJ2-5; D is possibly TRBD1 or TRBD2 (6 bases each). CDR1 is MNHEY, CDR2 SVGAGI, per germline. The CDR3 has 14 amino acids. The V and J ends lost 7 bases and 5 bases respectively, with 17 bases between them. DNA for the CDR3: TGTGCCAGCACCGAGGGGGGTCTGCAGGAGACCCAGTACTTC. Translation: CASTEGGLQETQYF.

The chain links TRBV5-1 to TRBJ2-3; no clear D. The length of the CDR3 is 14 residues. Germline CDR1 SGHRS, CDR2 YFSETQ. Trimming shortened V by 3 bases and J by 1 base, and 9 bases separated the two germline ends. DNA for the CDR3: TGCGCCAGCAGCTCCACTGGAGGCACAGATACGCAGTATTTT. It encodes CASSSTGGTDTQYF.

V is TRBV29-1 and J is TRBJ2-2; a weak D match, TRBD1 (5 bases). Per the germline V gene, CDR1 is SQVTM and CDR2 is ANQGSEA. Trimming took off 7 bases at V and 2 bases at J, with 14 bases between the two ends. The CDR3 sequence is 14 residues long. CDR3 bases: TGCAGCGCCGCGTCAGGGCTCAACACCGGGGAGCTGTTTTTT. Protein sequence: CSAASGLNTGELFF.

The chain carries TRBV6-5 and TRBJ2-2; D gene ambiguous. The CDR3 is 15 amino acids. The germline V gene encodes CDR1 MNHEY and CDR2 SVGAGI. The V end lost 2 bases, the J end lost 2 bases, and 9 bases lay between the germline ends. The CDR3 DNA sequence: TGTGCCAGCAGTTACCGACGGTATAACACCGGGGAGCTGTTTTTT. Translated, it gives CASSYRRYNTGELFF.

The chain uses TRBV6-5 and TRBJ1-2, with D tentatively TRBD1 (6 bases). Germline CDR1 MNHEY, CDR2 SVGAGI. The CDR3 contains 14 residues. Trimming removed 7 bases at V and 4 bases at J, with 16 bases between. CDR3 bases: TGTGCCAGCATCAAGTCCGGGGGCGCCTATGGCTACACCTTC. Translation gives CASIKSGGAYGYTF.

The chain combines TRBV27 with TRBJ2-2, with TRBD2 as a possible D gene (5 bases). CDR1 and CDR2 from the germline V gene are MNHEY and SMNVEV (reference sequence). CDR3 size: 13 residues. Trimming took 6 bases from V and 7 from J, leaving 12 bases between them. CDR3 amino acids: CASRPPGIGELFF. DNA of the CDR3: TGTGCCAGCAGACCCCCGGGAATCGGGGAGCTGTTTTTT.

The genes are TRBV6-7 and TRBJ1-5; a possible D gene is TRBD1 (5 bases). TRBV6-7 is classed as an ORF, of uncertain function. CDR3 length equals 15 residues. The V end lost 2 bases, the J end lost 4 bases, and 12 bases lay between the germline ends. CDR3 sequence reads: CASSYGPRENQPQHF. In DNA form, the CDR3 reads TGTGCCAGCAGTTACGGACCCAGGGAGAATCAGCCCCAGCATTTT.

V is TRBV2 and J is TRBJ2-3; no clear D gene. The CDR3 covers 17 residues. Germline CDR1 reads SNHLY; CDR2 reads FYNNEI. V was pared by 0 bases and J by 0 bases, with 13 bases between. Written as DNA, the CDR3 is TGTGCCAGCAGTGAAGCGTCACTGGCGGTTAGCACAGATACGCAGTATTTT. Protein product: CASSEASLAVSTDTQYF.